These 26 T cell receptor beta chains were sequenced from one sample in a study of beta chain features in type 1 diabetes. Investigators reverse transcribed all isolated RNA, so they sequenced expressed TCRB transcripts. Some clones are missing from TCRdb's copy, which holds only in-frame ones; the method was immunoSEQ multiplex PCR. The sample has under 450,000 clones, more than 13% seen once. The specimen sequenced was naive CD4+ T cells from blood. The source of these receptors is a woman aged 18-29 years in good health.

This sequence joins TRBV28 and TRBJ1-4, with a tentative D call TRBD1 (6 bases). The length of the CDR3 is 14 residues. V was pared by 10 bases and J by 7 bases, with 19 bases between. Looked up from germline, CDR1 is MDHEN and CDR2 is SYDVKM. CDR3 residues: CANQKTGLGEKLFF. The CDR3 nucleotides read TGTGCCAACCAAAAAACAGGGCTCGGTGAAAAACTGTTTTTT.

The chain combines TRBV12-5 with TRBJ2-5; D is undetermined. Per the germline V gene, CDR1 is LGHNT and CDR2 is FRNRAP. Trimming left V 3 bases short and J 5 bases short, with 10 bases between. CDR3 length: 13 residues. CDR3 sequence: CASGFSSSETQYF. The DNA for the CDR3 is TGTGCTAGTGGTTTCTCGTCCTCCGAGACCCAGTACTTC.

This clone was seen a handful of times. The V gene is TRBV23-1, the J gene TRBJ2-2; 11 nucleotides line up with TRBD2. TRBV23-1 is known as an ORF, though its function is uncertain. The trim removed 6 bases at V and 7 bases at J, leaving 16 bases unmatched. CDR3 length: 18 residues. The CDR3 loop reads CASRPGPRLAGLGGELFF. For the CDR3, the DNA is TGCGCCAGCAGACCAGGTCCTAGACTAGCGGGACTTGGCGGGGAGCTGTTTTTT.

This clone turned up a few times. The chain links TRBV27 to TRBJ1-2, with D perhaps TRBD1 (5 bases). With 2 bases removed from V and 4 bases from J, the gap between germline ends came to 17 bases. The CDR3 has 16 amino acids. The germline CDR1 and CDR2 sequences are MNHEY and SMNVEV (reference sequence). CDR3 loop: CASSLSQPARAYGYTF. CDR3 DNA sequence: TGTGCCAGCAGTTTAAGTCAACCGGCCAGGGCCTATGGCTACACCTTC.

This clone came up a few times. The rearrangement joins TRBV28 to TRBJ1-2, with a possible D match to TRBD1 (6 bases). Germline V gene sequence: CDR1 MDHEN, CDR2 SYDVKM. The germline V and J ends were trimmed by 2 bases and 7 bases, with 14 bases remaining between them. The CDR3 runs to 14 residues. For the CDR3, the DNA is TGTGCCAGCAGTTTAAATCAGGGGCGAGGTGGCTACACCTTC. The encoded protein is CASSLNQGRGGYTF.

This clone appeared once. V is TRBV6-1 and J is TRBJ2-5; 8 nucleotides agree with TRBD2. The CDR3 contains 13 residues. V lost 6 bases to trimming and J lost 5 bases; unmatched junction nucleotides: 5. Germline V gene sequence: CDR1 MNHNS, CDR2 SASEGT. CDR3 coding DNA: TGTGCCAGCAGAAATAGCGGGATCGAGACCCAGTACTTC. Residues: CASRNSGIETQYF.

This clone was seen a few times. The chain recombines TRBV10-3 with TRBJ2-7; TRBD2 aligns across 11 bases. The V and J ends lost 3 bases and 13 bases, in that order; junction bases with no gene match: 14. Germline values: CDR1 ENHRY, CDR2 SYGVKD. The CDR3 covers 15 residues. CDR3 residues: CAISDPTLSTSGGYF. In DNA form, the CDR3 reads TGTGCCATCAGTGATCCCACTCTATCCACTAGCGGGGGTTACTTC.

The chain recombines TRBV19 with TRBJ2-7; D is ambiguous. V lost 3 bases, J lost 1 base, and 13 bases lay in between. The CDR3 sequence is 15 residues long. Per the germline V gene, CDR1 is LNHDA and CDR2 is SQIVND (reference sequence). The CDR3 bases are TGTGCCAGTAGTATCCGGGTCAACCCTTCCTACGAGCAGTACTTC. Amino acid sequence: CASSIRVNPSYEQYF.

This clone was found a few times. Here the CDR3 DNA reads TGTGCCAGCAGTGATCTAGGACAGGGGGACTTAGAGCAGTACTTC. Protein product: CASSDLGQGDLEQYF. The chain employs TRBV25-1 and TRBJ2-7; 10 bases agree with TRBD1. CDR1 is MGHDK, CDR2 SYGVNS, per germline. V lost 3 bases to trimming and J lost 7 bases; unmatched junction nucleotides: 9. The CDR3 extends over 15 amino acids.

This clone was seen only a few times. The CDR3 reads CATSRTNRGLSKTQYF. CDR3 nucleotides: TGTGCCACCAGCAGAACCAACAGGGGGCTTTCGAAGACCCAGTACTTC. The chain combines TRBV15 with TRBJ2-5; 9 bases agree with TRBD1. CDR1 and CDR2 (germline): LNHNV, YYDKDF (reference sequence). V lost 2 bases, J lost 6 bases, and 10 bases stayed unmatched. This CDR3 contains 16 residues.

The gene calls are TRBV4-3 and TRBJ1-2, with 10 bases aligning to TRBD1. The junction had 9 bases not matched to a gene; V was cut back by 1 base and J by 4 bases. Germline assignment: CDR1 LGHNA and CDR2 YSLEER. There are 17 residues in the CDR3. CDR3 coding DNA: TGCGCCAGCAGCCAAGTACTGACAGGGGGCGCCGGCTATGGCTACACCTTC. Protein product: CASSQVLTGGAGYGYTF.

This clone showed up just a few times. The rearrangement links TRBV30 to TRBJ2-3; TRBD2 aligns across 12 bases. Germline-derived CDR1 and CDR2 are GTSNPN and SVGIG (reference sequence). V lost 2 bases to trimming and J lost 2 bases; unmatched junction nucleotides: 11. The CDR3 contains 18 residues. The CDR3 here is CAWSITRTSGILTDTQYF. In DNA form, the CDR3 reads TGTGCCTGGAGTATCACCAGGACTAGCGGGATCCTCACAGATACGCAGTATTTT. Based on the CDR3 plus reference TRBV30 and TRBJ2-3, the full variable domain is SQTIHQWPATLVQPVGSPLSLECTVEGTSNPNLYWYRQAAGRGLQLLFYSVGIGQISSEVPQNLSASRPQDRQFILSSKKLLLSDSGFYLCAWSITRTSGILTDTQYFGPGTRLTVL.

This chain links TRBV2 with TRBJ2-5; no firm D call. The CDR3 totals 12 residues. Trimming cost V 6 bases and J 7 bases, with 12 bases left between them. Germline V gene data show CDR1 as SNHLY and CDR2 as FYNNEI. CDR3 coding DNA: TGTGCCAGCAGCGCCTCCCGAGGGACCCAGTACTTC. Translating gives CASSASRGTQYF.

This clone has a single count. This chain links TRBV29-1 with TRBJ1-4; no definite D call. V dropped 5 bases and J dropped 6 bases, with 19 bases sitting between them. CDR3 length: 15 residues. Germline CDR1 reads SQVTM; CDR2 reads ANQGSEA. The CDR3 loop is CSVTIRGATYEKLFF. CDR3 DNA sequence: TGCAGCGTTACAATCCGGGGAGCGACTTATGAAAAACTGTTTTTT.

This clone showed up just a few times. The J gene is TRBJ2-5, the V gene TRBV30, with 9 bases identical to TRBD2. The last part of the DNA fits TRBJ2-7 better; the J call may be wrong. The CDR3 runs 16 residues. Germline values: CDR1 GTSNPN, CDR2 SVGIG (reference sequence). Here the CDR3 DNA reads TGTGCCTGGAGTAGAACTAGCGGGCCGCTCCTCTACGAGCAGTACTTC. Translation gives CAWSRTSGPLLYEQYF.

This clone was recorded a few times. This chain links TRBV5-1 with TRBJ1-1; D not resolved. Germline values: CDR1 SGHRS, CDR2 YFSETQ. Deletions cut 0 bases from V and 3 bases from J, with 6 bases between. The CDR3 totals 13 residues. Here the CDR3 DNA reads TGCGCCAGCAGCTTGGGGGCTGACACTGAAGCTTTCTTT. It yields the protein CASSLGADTEAFF.

This rearrangement joins TRBV5-1 to TRBJ2-3, with 10 bases that match TRBD2. This CDR3 contains 16 residues. In germline, CDR1 is SGHRS, CDR2 YFSETQ. V trimming: 3 bases; J trimming: 0 bases; junction bases outside the gene matches: 4. In DNA, the CDR3 is TGCGCCAGCAGCTCCAGGACTAGCGGAAGCACAGATACGCAGTATTTT. Its protein is CASSSRTSGSTDTQYF.

The chain carries TRBV6-5 and TRBJ2-4, with 8 bases that match TRBD1. J lost 8 bases, V lost 0 bases, and 0 bases had no gene match. The germline V gene has CDR1 MNHEY and CDR2 SVGAGI. The CDR3 is made up of 13 amino acids. The CDR3 loop reads CASSYSRGHIQYF. CDR3 bases: TGTGCCAGCAGTTACTCCAGGGGGCACATTCAGTACTTC.

The rearrangement links TRBV29-1 to TRBJ2-1; TRBD2 matches 8 bases. The V segment lost 3 bases and the J segment 2 bases; nucleotides outside the gene matches: 9. The germline gives CDR1 SQVTM, CDR2 ANQGSEA. This CDR3 spans 16 amino acids. In nucleotides, the CDR3 is TGCAGCGTTGATCCGGGACTAGGGCTCGCCTACAATGAGCAGTTCTTC. Its translation: CSVDPGLGLAYNEQFF.

CDR3 sequence: CASSPRTVGEPQHF. Here the CDR3 DNA reads TGTGCCAGCAGTCCTCGGACAGTGGGTGAGCCCCAGCATTTT. The J gene is TRBJ1-5, the V gene TRBV27, with D possibly being TRBD1 (6 bases). The V and J ends lost 5 bases and 8 bases respectively, with 16 bases between them. This CDR3 region has 14 residues. Germline V gene sequence: CDR1 MNHEY, CDR2 SMNVEV (reference sequence).

This chain links TRBV5-1 with TRBJ2-1; 9 nucleotides agree with TRBD2. The germline CDR1 and CDR2 sequences are SGHRS and YFSETQ. This CDR3 is 15 amino acids long. V lost 0 bases, J lost 10 bases, and 8 bases stayed unmatched. CDR3 coding DNA: TGCGCCAGCAGCTTGGTTAGCGGGAGTCTAAAGGAGCAGTTCTTC. Translation gives CASSLVSGSLKEQFF.

This clone has more than one count but fewer than ten. The gene calls are TRBV29-1 and TRBJ2-5; 8 bases agree with TRBD1. The J call could be wrong; TRBJ2-7 is a better fit for the DNA end. CDR1 and CDR2 (germline): SQVTM, ANQGSEA. This CDR3 has 14 residues. DNA for the CDR3: TGCAGCGTCGCGCCCAGACAGGGGTCCTACGAGCAGTACTTC. Amino acid sequence: CSVAPRQGSYEQYF.

The J gene is TRBJ1-3, the V gene TRBV7-9, with a possible D match to TRBD1 (6 bases). This CDR3 spans 18 amino acids. The V and J ends lost 3 bases and 0 bases respectively, with 18 bases between them. Germline CDR1 reads SEHNR; CDR2 reads FQNEAQ (reference sequence). The CDR3 loop reads CASSFRRGWSVSGNTIYF. In DNA, the CDR3 is TGTGCCAGCAGCTTTCGCAGGGGTTGGAGCGTCTCTGGAAACACCATATATTTT.

A few counts support this clone. This chain connects TRBV18 to TRBJ2-3; D might be TRBD1 (5 bases). The CDR3 is 16 residues long. V lost 1 base, J lost 0 bases, and 11 bases lay in between. From germline, CDR1 is KGHSH and CDR2 LQKENI. CDR3 DNA: TGTGCCAGCTCACCACGACAGATCTCTAGCACAGATACGCAGTATTTT. Its translation is CASSPRQISSTDTQYF.

The rearrangement uses TRBV30 and TRBJ2-7, with 7 bases aligning to TRBD2. The CDR3 is 12 amino acids. Unmatched junction bases numbered 2, after V lost 4 bases and J lost 2 bases. CDR1 is GTSNPN and CDR2 is SVGIG in the germline V gene (reference sequence). CDR3 residues: CAWKGLTYEQYF. In DNA form, the CDR3 reads TGTGCCTGGAAGGGACTAACCTACGAGCAGTACTTC.

A few counts support this clone. The chain is built from TRBV7-8 and TRBJ1-5; maybe TRBD1 (6 bases). The CDR3 covers 17 residues. CDR1 SGHVS and CDR2 FQNEAQ come from the germline V gene. Between the trimmed V and J ends, which lost 5 bases and 0 bases, there was a span of 17 bases. DNA of the CDR3: TGTGCCAGCAGCGCCGGACAGCGGTTCAATAGCAATCAGCCCCAGCATTTT. It codes for CASSAGQRFNSNQPQHF.